The source of this TCR beta chain is a study of shared clonotypes between healthy human individuals (dated by TCRdb to between 2020 and 2021). With regard to the full study: A couple of women and three men aged 18 to 49 years were included in the cohort. To estimate repertoire size and how much clonotype sharing occurs between individuals, the study deeply sequenced the blood TCR repertoires of roughly 5 healthy adults. Different laboratories and diverse techniques were used to prepare libraries and sequence TCR repertoires, to increase sequencing depth and limit assay-specific biases. Between about 0.94 and 10 billion PBMCs per donor were obtained by leukapheresis. For each donor, CD4 naive and CD4 memory were each run on three plates, CD8 naive on two plates, and CD8 memory on one plate. Overall study outcomes, separate from this receptor: Because the study included a small number of donors, the genetic and exposure-history diversity represented was limited. Approximately 5% of naive CD4, 3% to 3.5% of naive CD8, roughly 2.5% of memory CD4, and less than 0.45% of memory CD8 clonotypes were shared across several donors. Sampling was restricted to blood, and TCR repertoires in tissues likely differ from the TCR repertoires found in blood. Incomplete sequencing was indicated by rarefaction of sorted-subset datasets, despite the large sequencing depth. Compared with non-shared clonotypes, clonotypes shared by all four sorted-subset donors had higher generation probabilities. Larger estimated clonotype richness was generally found for naive subsets than for memory subsets. Pairwise subsampling led to the expectation that sequencing depth would affect the degree of clonotype sharing among donors.

The donors were healthy, HIV-negative adults who had no recently reported acute infections or vaccinations. Every donor was a Caucasian adult living in Nashville, Tennessee, USA. CD4+ T cells were enriched by magnetic negative selection, after which naive cells were positively selected on CD45RA and the negative fraction was taken as the memory subset. Blood was obtained by leukapheresis, after which PBMCs were separated by Ficoll-Histopaque density gradient centrifugation and cryopreserved in liquid nitrogen vapor phase. Analytical flow cytometry was used to check the purity and quantity of every magnetically sorted T cell population. Each sorted fraction had its genomic DNA isolated and then quantified by UV absorbance on a Nanodrop 2000c. Notes on this clone: Its antigen remains undetermined. Within one base of it there is no much larger clone, and no base qualities were kept.

Using the deep immunoSEQ assay, multiplex PCR amplified TCR CDR3 regions from genomic DNA. Extracted genomic DNA from each cell subset was distributed evenly across all wells of several immunoSEQ 96-well plates, and each plate was treated as a replicate. For sorted subsets, approximately 210 ng genomic DNA, equal to tens of thousands of T cell genomes, was loaded into each replicate PCR. Purified libraries were quantified with a Qubit 3.0 fluorometer, sized on a Bioanalyzer 2100, and re-quantified with the KAPA Library Quantification kit. Every immunoSEQ 96-well plate was sequenced on a dedicated single-read 150-cycle Illumina NextSeq 550 flow cell. Under the source paper's analysis protocol: The immunoSEQ output contained only junctional sequences without quality scores, so filtering could not match that applied to full-length reads. To assign V/J genes and CDR3, sequences were annotated using PyIR, a Python wrapper for IgBLAST v1.9, with IMGT germline references. Reads were removed for weak V/J assignments (E-value above 1e-6), missing CDR3, stop codons, out-of-frame junctions, or ambiguous translated residues. V3J clonotypes were defined as sequences sharing the same inferred V gene, J gene, and CDR3 amino acid sequence. Percentage overlap between repertoires was calculated by dividing the number of shared unique clonotypes by the size of the smaller repertoire. Repertoire richness was assessed with RTK rarefaction, the Chao1 estimator, and Recon v2.1 estimates of unobserved clonotypes. OLGA was used to compute generation probabilities for all TCRbeta clonotypes that the gDNA method yielded from a few donors. Entries here come from immuneACCESS through TCRdb and include only in-frame sequences with V and J called. Some clones fail to appear in such tables; in the studies checked, an unresolved V gene covers under half of the shortfall, and the cause of the remainder is unknown. V and J calls and clone size are those listed in that table; D and trimming were worked out from the DNA. The sample profile shows approximately 1,500,000 clones; around 95% of them were found once. In total, the top ten clones hold approximately 1.1% of the sample.

The CDR3 covers 15 residues, taking in both the cysteine and the phenylalanine. The kept DNA is CDR3 alone, 45 bases in frame from the first base. V is cut by 3 bases and J by 4 bases, and the space between the germline ends is 13 bases. Based on the germline V gene, the CDR1 and CDR2 sequences are MDHEN and SYDVKM. The sample consisted of naive CD4+ T cells sorted from blood. What this sample's cell subset or site label stands for: CD45RA+ positively selected. This receptor chain uses TRBV28 and TRBJ1-5; the D gene is perhaps TRBD1, on 5 matching bases. The sequence derives from a young man in good health. The sequence in DNA is TGTGCCAGCAGTTTCTTACTGGGGGATAATCAGCCCCAGCATTTT. The resulting protein is CASSFLLGDNQPQHF. The full variable domain, with segments outside the CDR3 supplied by the reference TRBV28 and TRBJ1-5 proteins, appears as DVKVTQSSRYLVKRTGEKVFLECVQDMDHENMFWYRQDPGLGLRLIYFSYDVKMKEKGDIPEGYSVSREKKERFSLILESASTNQTSMYLCASSFLLGDNQPQHFGDGTRLSIL.